This record concerns one T cell receptor beta chain sequence. Stated treatment: oral pan-JAK inhibitor, 5-10 mg twice daily. Obtained from alopecia areata patients were lesional scalp punch biopsies along with peripheral blood. The sample is drawn from a study of CD8+ T cells in alopecia areata. Study-wide context: Tofacitinib lasted 6 to 18 months, then 6 months off drug.

Germline lookup yields CDR1 SGHDN and CDR2 FVKESK. Trimming took 4 bases from V and 7 from J, leaving 10 bases between them. The CDR3 extends over 12 amino acids. RNA, once extracted, was reverse transcribed into cDNA for use as the sequencing template. Clones were sequenced by immunoSEQ multiplex PCR, and TCRdb holds only the in-frame ones, with some missing. The data hold about 160,000 clones, with around 71% observed a single time. Sequencing used CD4+ T cells sorted from blood, obtained at week 4, from a patient treated with tofacitinib. This receptor was taken from a human donor with alopecia areata. The chain carries TRBV14 and TRBJ1-1; D gene ambiguous. CDR3 DNA: TGTGCCAGCAGCCTGACCCTCTATGAAGCTTTCTTT. It translates to CASSLTLYEAFF.